The TCR beta chain described here comes from a study of T-cell memory formation after mild COVID-19. Study in general: Most TCR clusters belonged to a single donor.

Study-wide points: Some SARS-CoV-2-responding clones were already detected in memory before infection.

5'RACE primed from the constant segment yielded TCR alpha and TCR beta cDNA libraries bearing sample barcodes and UMIs. MiXCR, applied by TCRdb to the 5' RACE reads, yields one record per CDR3 protein. This table holds approximately 450,000 distinct CDR3 sequences, about 20% found once. The germline V and J ends were trimmed by 4 bases and 7 bases, with 17 bases remaining between them. The germline V gene has CDR1 KGHSH and CDR2 LQKENI. The CDR3 is 15 amino acids. There are a few counts of this clonotype. The antigen is undetermined. The chain couples TRBV18 to TRBJ1-5, with a weak D call TRBD1 (6 bases). The sequence came from an adult woman who had mild COVID-19 (a few samples of this study predate the infection). Cell type and time point are not known. Source material: PBMCs or a T cell subset sorted from them (not recorded which). CDR3: CASSLTTGLVQPQHF. In nucleotides, the CDR3 is TGTGCCAGCTCACTAACCACAGGGCTGGTCCAGCCCCAGCATTTT.